This section outlines one TCR beta chain sequence together with its context. The data belong to a study of cytomegalovirus exposure and HLA in healthy donors. Primers included in the PCR were 60 Vbeta and 13 Jbeta primers. Profiling relied on immunoSEQ multiplex PCR, and the TCRdb table lists in-frame clones only, not all of them. The sample spans 150,000 or so clones; the ten largest clones claim roughly 1.9%. V gave up 5 bases and J gave up 7 bases, with 14 bases separating them. From germline, CDR1 is MDHEN and CDR2 SYDVKM. CDR3 length: 14 amino acids. The chain links TRBV28 to TRBJ1-4, with D maybe TRBD1 (5 bases). The clonotype comes from a man between 25 and 39 years old in good health and CMV-seronegative. The sample was PBMCs. The CDR3 coding sequence is TGTGCCAGCAGTAAAGGTGGGGCAAGTGAAAAACTGTTTTTT. Its protein is CASSKGGASEKLFF.